The rows below give T cell receptor beta chains drawn from one sample of a study of T cells of healthy individuals. TCRdb fed the 5' RACE reads into MiXCR, producing one record per CDR3 protein. The profile shows about 57,000 distinct CDR3 sequences, 15% to 20% of them singletons. The receptor source for this set is a human donor in good health. CDR3s include the opening cysteine and the closing phenylalanine or tryptophan. D genes are given only for firm matches. Clone size, where shown, is once, few, many, or a class for clones that have expanded.

TGTGCCAGCAGCCAAGGCCGGACAGCAACCGGGGAGCTGTTTTTT | CASSQGRTATGELFF | TRBJ2-2 | TRBV3-1 | NA | NA
TGCGCCAGCAGCGTGGGACGCCCAATTCCGGCCGAAAACTACACCTTC | CASSVGRPIPAENYTF | TRBJ1-2 | TRBV5-1 | NA | few
TGTGCCAGCAATCGGGACAGCTACGAGCAGTACTTC | CASNRDSYEQYF | TRBJ2-7 | TRBV28 | TRBD1 | few
TGTGCCAGCAGCCCCGGACAGACTAGCACAGATACGCAGTATTTT | CASSPGQTSTDTQYF | TRBJ2-3 | TRBV7-9 | NA | NA
TGTGCCAGCAGCCAAGACCCGAGTGGGGAGCTGTTTTTT | CASSQDPSGELFF | TRBJ2-2 | TRBV14 | NA | many
TGTGCCAGTGGACCAATCACAGATACGCAGTATTTT | CASGPITDTQYF | TRBJ2-3 | TRBV2 | NA | NA
TGTGCCAGCAGCCGGACGGTGAACACTGAAGCTTTCTTT | CASSRTVNTEAFF | TRBJ1-1 | TRBV7-9 | NA | many
TGTGCCAGCAGCTCTGCCCAGGGGGGCCTTTATTACGAGCAGTACTTC | CASSSAQGGLYYEQYF | TRBJ2-7 | TRBV5-6 | NA | NA
TGTGCCAGCAGCCCTAGTGGGGGGGCTTCCTACGAGCAGTACTTC | CASSPSGGASYEQYF | TRBJ2-7 | TRBV7-2 | NA | many
TGTGCCAGCAGGGCCGGGACAGGGGATCGTCAGCCCCAGCATTTT | CASRAGTGDRQPQHF | TRBJ1-5 | TRBV2 | TRBD1 | many
TGTGCCGGCTCCTCTTCCGAGGGCCTGAATTCACCCCTCCACTTT | CAGSSSEGLNSPLHF | TRBJ1-6 | TRBV6-2/TRBV6-3 | NA | few
TGTGCCAGCAGCCAGCGGACAGGGTGGGAGCTGTTTTTT | CASSQRTGWELFF | TRBJ2-2 | TRBV7-9 | TRBD1 | many
TGTGCCAGCATCCAAGCGGGAGGGCCTAACAATGAGCAGTTCTTC | CASIQAGGPNNEQFF | TRBJ2-1 | TRBV6-1 | TRBD2 | NA
TGCAGTGCTAGTACCCAGGGTATAGTATCCAAAAACATTCAGTACTTC | CSASTQGIVSKNIQYF | TRBJ2-4 | TRBV20-1 | NA | few
TGCAGTGCTAGGGGACCTACCGGGACTAGCGGGGGGAAATCCACAGATACGCAGTATTTT | CSARGPTGTSGGKSTDTQYF | TRBJ2-3 | TRBV20-1 | TRBD2 | many
TGTGCCACCAAGGCGGTTGAACTCAGATACAATGAGCAGTTCTTC | CATKAVELRYNEQFF | TRBJ2-1 | TRBV27 | NA | few